Below, one T cell receptor beta chain is given with its context. This sample was taken from a study of blood T cell repertoires in COVID-19. Overall study: COVID-19 samples collected from the United States, Italy and Spain covered acute and convalescent phases.

Measured with immunoSEQ multiplex PCR; TCRdb has only the in-frame clones, and not every one. Of about 240,000 clones in the sample, about 86% were seen once. The CDR3 is made up of 15 amino acids. Germline CDR1 and CDR2: KGHSH and LQKENI. V lost 4 bases, J lost 1 base, and 1 base stayed unmatched. The specimen was PBMCs or T cells enriched from blood (not recorded which). The source is a woman between 35 and 50 years old with acute COVID-19. The chain links TRBV18 to TRBJ2-2; TRBD2 matches at 9 bases. The CDR3 DNA reads TGTGCCAGCTCACGACTAGCGGAGAACACCGGGGAGCTGTTTTTT. This sequence encodes CASSRLAENTGELFF.